This section outlines one T cell receptor beta chain sequence together with its context. These data belong to a study of blood T cell repertoires in COVID-19. Study background: The origin of the acute and convalescent COVID-19 samples was the United States, Italy and Spain. From T cells, B-cell-depleted T cells, or PBMCs came the material, which was cDNA or gDNA.

The authors' processing: Scientists estimated how many nucleated cells there were by amplifying reference gene primers. Profiled with immunoSEQ multiplex PCR; TCRdb holds only in-frame clones, not every one. The V and J calls and clone size are taken from that table; D and trimming were inferred from the DNA. The data contain some 50,000 clones, around 84% of them seen just once; the ten biggest clones take up over 2%. Sequencing used peripheral blood. The source is a man between 50 and 59 years old with acute or convalescent COVID-19.

The CDR3 loop is CSGAGTRGETQYF. CDR3 bases: TGCAGCGGGGCCGGGACTAGGGGCGAGACCCAGTACTTC. The V call is TRBV29-1, the J call TRBJ2-5, with 8 bases that match TRBD2. In germline, CDR1 is SQVTM, CDR2 ANQGSEA. J lost 5 bases, V lost 7 bases, and 9 bases had no gene match. There are 13 residues in the CDR3.